Given below is one T cell receptor (beta chain) in context. Its antigen is not known. This CDR3 contains 16 residues. Per germline, CDR1 LNHDA and CDR2 SQIVND (reference sequence). Trimming took 6 bases from V and 4 from J, leaving 18 bases between them. PCR used 60 Vbeta primers and 13 Jbeta primers. The repertoire was sequenced with immunoSEQ multiplex PCR; TCRdb's copy has only in-frame clones and lacks some. The table has 150,000 to 200,000 clones, roughly 79% seen once. These data belong to a study of cytomegalovirus exposure and HLA in healthy donors. At the level of the study: Of the donors genotyped, some 400 in all, about 80% fell in the Caucasian-associated ancestry cluster.

Findings and limits, study-wide: Clonal expansion was found to be greater in HLA-associated TCR beta chains than in equally common others in a later analysis.

The material sequenced was PBMCs. The sequence was obtained from a woman under 40 in good health and CMV-seropositive. The chain couples TRBV19 to TRBJ2-2; a weak D match, TRBD1 (6 bases). As DNA, the CDR3 is TGTGCCAGTAGCGACTTTTGGGGGCGTGGCACCGGGGAGCTGTTTTTT. Amino acid sequence: CASSDFWGRGTGELFF.